The TCR beta chain under discussion was sequenced for a study of T cell responses to AZD1222 COVID-19 vaccine. General study findings and limits: Of the AZD1222 recipients, only 5 to 7 were seropositive at baseline. The donor group comprised mostly white British people and more females; the analysis possibly underestimated clonal diversity. Samples come after the peak T cell response, not at day 14.

The trim removed 4 bases at V and 4 bases at J, leaving 8 bases unmatched. The germline gives CDR1 SGHDN, CDR2 FVKESK. CDR3 length: 16 residues. To note about this clone: The antigen is undetermined.

Some clones are missing from TCRdb's copy, which holds only in-frame ones; the method was immunoSEQ multiplex PCR. The sample has 150,000 to 180,000 clones; more than 75% are singletons. The material was peripheral blood, obtained on day 0 of AZD1222 vaccination. The genes are TRBV14 and TRBJ2-1; 9 bases align to TRBD1. The TCR sequence derives from an adult in good health. In DNA, the CDR3 is TGTGCCAGCAGCCTGAAATTCGGGACAGGGTACAATGAGCAGTTCTTC. Encoded protein: CASSLKFGTGYNEQFF.